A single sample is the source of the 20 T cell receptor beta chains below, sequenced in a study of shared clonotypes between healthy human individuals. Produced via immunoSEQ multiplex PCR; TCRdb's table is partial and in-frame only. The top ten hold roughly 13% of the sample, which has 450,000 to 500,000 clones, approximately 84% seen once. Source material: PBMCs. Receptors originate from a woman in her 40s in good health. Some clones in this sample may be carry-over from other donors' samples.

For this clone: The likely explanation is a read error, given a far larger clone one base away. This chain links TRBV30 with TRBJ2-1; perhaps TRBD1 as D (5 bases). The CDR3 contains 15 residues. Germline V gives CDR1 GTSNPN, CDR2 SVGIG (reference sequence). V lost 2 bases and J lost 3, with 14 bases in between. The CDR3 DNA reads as TGTGCCTGGAGTTCAGGGCTAAGCTACTACAATGAGCAGTTCTTC. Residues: CAWSSGLSYYNEQFF.

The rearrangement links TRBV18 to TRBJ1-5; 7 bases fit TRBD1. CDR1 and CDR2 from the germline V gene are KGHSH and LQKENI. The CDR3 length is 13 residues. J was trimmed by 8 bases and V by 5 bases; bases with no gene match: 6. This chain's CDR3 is CASSGDRSEPQHF. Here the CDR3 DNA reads TGTGCCAGCTCAGGGGACAGATCGGAGCCCCAGCATTTT.

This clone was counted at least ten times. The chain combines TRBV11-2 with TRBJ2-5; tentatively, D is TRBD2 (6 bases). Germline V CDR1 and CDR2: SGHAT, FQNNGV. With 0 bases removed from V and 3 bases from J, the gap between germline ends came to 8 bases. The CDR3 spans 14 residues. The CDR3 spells CASSLERGKETQYF. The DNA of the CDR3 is TGTGCCAGCAGCTTAGAGCGGGGTAAAGAGACCCAGTACTTC.

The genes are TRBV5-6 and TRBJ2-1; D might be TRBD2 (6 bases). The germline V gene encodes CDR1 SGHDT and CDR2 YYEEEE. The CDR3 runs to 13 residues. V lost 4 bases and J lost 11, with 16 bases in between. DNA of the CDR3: TGTGCCAGCAGCCCCTGGACTATCGATAAGCAGTTCTTC. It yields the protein CASSPWTIDKQFF.

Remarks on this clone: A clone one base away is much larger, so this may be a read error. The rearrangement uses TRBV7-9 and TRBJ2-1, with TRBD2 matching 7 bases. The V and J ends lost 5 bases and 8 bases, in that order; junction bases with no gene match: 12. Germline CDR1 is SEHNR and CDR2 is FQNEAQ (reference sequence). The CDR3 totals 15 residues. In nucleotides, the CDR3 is TGTGCCAGCAGCCGAAGGATGGGACGGGGGGATGAGCAGTTCTTC. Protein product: CASSRRMGRGDEQFF. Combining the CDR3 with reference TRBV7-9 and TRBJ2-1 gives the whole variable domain DTGVSQNPRHKITKRGQNVTFRCDPISEHNRLYWYRQTLGQGPEFLTYFQNEAQLEKSRLLSDRFSAERPKGSFSTLEIQRTEQGDSAMYLCASSRRMGRGDEQFFGPGTRLTVL.

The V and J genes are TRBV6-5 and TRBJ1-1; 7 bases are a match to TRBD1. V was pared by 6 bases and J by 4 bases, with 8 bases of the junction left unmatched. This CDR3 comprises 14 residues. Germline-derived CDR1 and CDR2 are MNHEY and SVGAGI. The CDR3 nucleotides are TGTGCCAGCAGCCTTAACAGGGGATCCACTGAAGCTTTCTTT. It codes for CASSLNRGSTEAFF.

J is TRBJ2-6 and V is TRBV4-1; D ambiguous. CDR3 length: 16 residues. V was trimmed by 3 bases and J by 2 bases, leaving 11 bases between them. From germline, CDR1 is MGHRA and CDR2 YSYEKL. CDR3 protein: CASSQVERAGANVLTF. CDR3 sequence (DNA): TGCGCCAGCAGCCAGGTTGAGAGAGCTGGGGCCAACGTCCTGACTTTC.

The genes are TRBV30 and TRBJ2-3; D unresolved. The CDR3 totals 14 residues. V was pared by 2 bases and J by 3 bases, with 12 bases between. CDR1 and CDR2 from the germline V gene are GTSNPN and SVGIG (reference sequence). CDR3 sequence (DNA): TGTGCCTGGAGTATCGTTGAAGGAACAGATACGCAGTATTTT. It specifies CAWSIVEGTDTQYF. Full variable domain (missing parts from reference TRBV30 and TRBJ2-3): SQTIHQWPATLVQPVGSPLSLECTVEGTSNPNLYWYRQAAGRGLQLLFYSVGIGQISSEVPQNLSASRPQDRQFILSSKKLLLSDSGFYLCAWSIVEGTDTQYFGPGTRLTVL.

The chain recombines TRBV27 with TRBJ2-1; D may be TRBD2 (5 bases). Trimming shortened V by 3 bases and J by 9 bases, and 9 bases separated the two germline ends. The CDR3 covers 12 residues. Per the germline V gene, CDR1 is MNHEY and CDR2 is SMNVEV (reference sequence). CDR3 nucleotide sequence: TGTGCCAGCAGTTTGTCTAGCCCTGAGCAGTTCTTC. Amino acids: CASSLSSPEQFF.

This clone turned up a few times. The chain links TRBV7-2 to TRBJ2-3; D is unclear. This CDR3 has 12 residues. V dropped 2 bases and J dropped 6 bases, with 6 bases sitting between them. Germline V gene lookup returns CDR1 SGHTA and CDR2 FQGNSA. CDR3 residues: CASSLNFDTQYF. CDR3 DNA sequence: TGTGCCAGCAGCTTAAATTTTGATACGCAGTATTTT.

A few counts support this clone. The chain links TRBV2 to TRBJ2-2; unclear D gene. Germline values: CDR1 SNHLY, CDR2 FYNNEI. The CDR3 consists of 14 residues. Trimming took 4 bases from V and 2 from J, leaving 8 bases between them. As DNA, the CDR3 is TGTGCCAGCAGTGGTGTTCGTAACACCGGGGAGCTGTTTTTT. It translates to CASSGVRNTGELFF.

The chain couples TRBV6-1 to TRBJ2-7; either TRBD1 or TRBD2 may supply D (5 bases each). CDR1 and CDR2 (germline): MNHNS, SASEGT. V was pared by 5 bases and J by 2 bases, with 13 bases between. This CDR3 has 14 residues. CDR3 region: CASSMGDPPYEQYF. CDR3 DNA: TGTGCCAGCAGTATGGGGGACCCCCCCTACGAGCAGTACTTC.

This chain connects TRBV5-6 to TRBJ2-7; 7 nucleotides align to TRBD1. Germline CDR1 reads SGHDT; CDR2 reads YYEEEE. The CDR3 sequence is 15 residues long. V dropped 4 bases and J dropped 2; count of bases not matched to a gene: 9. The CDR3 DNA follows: TGTGCCAGCAGCCGACAGGGATCCCTAACCTACGAGCAGTACTTC. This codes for CASSRQGSLTYEQYF.

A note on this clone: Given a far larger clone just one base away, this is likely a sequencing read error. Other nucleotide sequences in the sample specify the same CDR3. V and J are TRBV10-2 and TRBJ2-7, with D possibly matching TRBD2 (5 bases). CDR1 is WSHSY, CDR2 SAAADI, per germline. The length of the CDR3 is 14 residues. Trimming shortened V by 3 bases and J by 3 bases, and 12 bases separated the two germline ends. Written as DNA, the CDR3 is TGCGCCAGCAGTGAACGGGGATCGGGCTACGAGCAGTACTTC. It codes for CASSERGSGYEQYF.

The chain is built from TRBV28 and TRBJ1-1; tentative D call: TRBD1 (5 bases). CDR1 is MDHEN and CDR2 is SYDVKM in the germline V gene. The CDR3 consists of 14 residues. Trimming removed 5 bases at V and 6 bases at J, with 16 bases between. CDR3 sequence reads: CASSPVGGRAEAFF. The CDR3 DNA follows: TGTGCCAGCAGTCCAGTGGGGGGGAGGGCTGAAGCTTTCTTT. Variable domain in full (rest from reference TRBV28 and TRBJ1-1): DVKVTQSSRYLVKRTGEKVFLECVQDMDHENMFWYRQDPGLGLRLIYFSYDVKMKEKGDIPEGYSVSREKKERFSLILESASTNQTSMYLCASSPVGGRAEAFFGQGTRLTVV.

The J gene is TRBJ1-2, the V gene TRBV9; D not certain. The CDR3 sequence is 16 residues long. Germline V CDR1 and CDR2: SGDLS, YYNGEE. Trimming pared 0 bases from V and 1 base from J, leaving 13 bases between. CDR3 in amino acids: CASSVGSTSFNYGYTF. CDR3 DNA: TGTGCCAGCAGCGTAGGGAGTACTTCTTTTAACTATGGCTACACCTTC.

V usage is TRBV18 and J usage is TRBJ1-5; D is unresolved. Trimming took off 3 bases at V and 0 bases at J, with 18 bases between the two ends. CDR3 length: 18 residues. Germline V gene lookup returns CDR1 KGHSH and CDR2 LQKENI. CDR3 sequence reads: CASSPAGLRLSSNQPQHF. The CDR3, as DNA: TGTGCCAGCTCACCGGCTGGGTTAAGGCTAAGTAGCAATCAGCCCCAGCATTTT.

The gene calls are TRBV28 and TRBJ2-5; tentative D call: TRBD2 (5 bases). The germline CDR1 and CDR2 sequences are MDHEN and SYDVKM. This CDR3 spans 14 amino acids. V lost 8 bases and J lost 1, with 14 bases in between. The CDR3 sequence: CASRGGSVQETQYF. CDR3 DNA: TGTGCCAGCCGTGGCGGGTCTGTCCAAGAGACCCAGTACTTC.

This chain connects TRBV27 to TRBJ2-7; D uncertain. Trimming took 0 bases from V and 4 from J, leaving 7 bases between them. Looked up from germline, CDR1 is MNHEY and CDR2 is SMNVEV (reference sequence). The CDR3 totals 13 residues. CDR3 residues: CASSLSLRYEQYF. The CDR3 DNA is TGTGCCAGCAGTTTATCCCTAAGGTACGAGCAGTACTTC.

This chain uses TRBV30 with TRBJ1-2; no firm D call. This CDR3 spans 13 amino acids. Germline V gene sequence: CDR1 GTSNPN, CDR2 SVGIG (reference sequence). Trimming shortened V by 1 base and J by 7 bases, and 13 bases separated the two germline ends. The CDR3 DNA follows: TGTGCCTGGAGTGGATCAACTCATGCTGGCTACACCTTC. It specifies CAWSGSTHAGYTF.